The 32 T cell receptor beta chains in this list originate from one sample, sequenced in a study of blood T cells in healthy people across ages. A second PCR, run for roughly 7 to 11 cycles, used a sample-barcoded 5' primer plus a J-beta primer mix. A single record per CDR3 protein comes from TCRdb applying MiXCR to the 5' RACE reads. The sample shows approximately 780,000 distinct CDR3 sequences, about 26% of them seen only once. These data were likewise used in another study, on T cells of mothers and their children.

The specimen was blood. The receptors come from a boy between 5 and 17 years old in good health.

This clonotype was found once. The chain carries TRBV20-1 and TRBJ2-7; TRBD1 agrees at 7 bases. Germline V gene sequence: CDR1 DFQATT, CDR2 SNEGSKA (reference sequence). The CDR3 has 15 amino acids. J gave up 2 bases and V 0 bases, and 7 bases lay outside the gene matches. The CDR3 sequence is CSARELTGDTYEQYF. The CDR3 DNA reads TGCAGTGCTAGAGAGCTAACAGGGGACACCTACGAGCAGTACTTC.

The CDR3 reads CASGRGDWGETQYF. The DNA for the CDR3 is TGTGCCAGCGGAAGAGGGGACTGGGGAGAGACCCAGTACTTC. The chain links TRBV12-3 or TRBV12-4 to TRBJ2-1; D might be TRBD2 (6 bases). The J call may be faulty, since TRBJ2-5 better matches the DNA end. The CDR3 spans 14 residues.

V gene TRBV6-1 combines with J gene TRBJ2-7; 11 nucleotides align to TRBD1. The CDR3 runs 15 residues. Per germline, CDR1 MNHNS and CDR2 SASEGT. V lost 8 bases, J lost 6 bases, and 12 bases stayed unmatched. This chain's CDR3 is CASFPPGQGVGEQYF. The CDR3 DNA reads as TGTGCCAGCTTTCCGCCGGGACAGGGGGTCGGCGAGCAGTACTTC.

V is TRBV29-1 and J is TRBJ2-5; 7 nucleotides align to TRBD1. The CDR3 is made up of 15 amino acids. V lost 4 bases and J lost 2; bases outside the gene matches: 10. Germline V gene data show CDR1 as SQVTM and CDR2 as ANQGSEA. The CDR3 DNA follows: TGCAGCGTTGGTACCCATCTGGGACAGCAAGAGACCCAGTACTTC. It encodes CSVGTHLGQQETQYF.

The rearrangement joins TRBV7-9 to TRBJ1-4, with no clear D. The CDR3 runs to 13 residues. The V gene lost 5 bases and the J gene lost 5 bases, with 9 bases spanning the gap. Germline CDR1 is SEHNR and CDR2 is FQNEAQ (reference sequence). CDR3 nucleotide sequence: TGTGCCAGCAGCCGGGATACGAATGAAAAACTGTTTTTT. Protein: CASSRDTNEKLFF.

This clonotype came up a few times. CDR3 amino acids: CASSLKWGFRVRSSYNEQFF. CDR3 bases: TGTGCCAGCAGTCTAAAATGGGGTTTCCGGGTCCGGAGCTCCTACAATGAGCAGTTCTTC. The rearrangement links TRBV27 to TRBJ2-1, with unresolved D. CDR3 length: 20 amino acids. V was trimmed by 5 bases and J by 0 bases, leaving 26 bases between them. The V gene's germline CDR1 is MNHEY and CDR2 SMNVEV (reference sequence).

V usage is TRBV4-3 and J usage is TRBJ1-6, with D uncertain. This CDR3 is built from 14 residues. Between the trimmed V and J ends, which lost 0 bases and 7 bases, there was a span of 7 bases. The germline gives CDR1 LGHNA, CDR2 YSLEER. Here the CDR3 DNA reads TGCGCCAGCAGCCAAGACCGGACCAATTCACCCCTCCACTTT. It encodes CASSQDRTNSPLHF.

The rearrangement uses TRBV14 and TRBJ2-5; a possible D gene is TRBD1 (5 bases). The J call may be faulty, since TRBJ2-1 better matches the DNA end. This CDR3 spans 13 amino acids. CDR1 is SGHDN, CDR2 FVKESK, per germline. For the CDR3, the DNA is TGTGCCAGCAGCCCTTACAGGTTTCGGGAGCAGTTCTTC. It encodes CASSPYRFREQFF.

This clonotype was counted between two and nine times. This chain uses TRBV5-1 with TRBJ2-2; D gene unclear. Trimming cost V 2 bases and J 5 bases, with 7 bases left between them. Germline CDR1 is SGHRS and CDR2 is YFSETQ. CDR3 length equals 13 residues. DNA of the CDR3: TGCGCCAGCAGCTTTACCCCAACCGGGGAGCTGTTTTTT. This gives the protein CASSFTPTGELFF.

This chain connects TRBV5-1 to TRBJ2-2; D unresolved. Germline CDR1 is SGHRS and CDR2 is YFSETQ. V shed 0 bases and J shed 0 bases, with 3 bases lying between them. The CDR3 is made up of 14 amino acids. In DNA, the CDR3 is TGCGCCAGCAGCTTGGTGGCGAACACCGGGGAGCTGTTTTTT. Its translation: CASSLVANTGELFF.

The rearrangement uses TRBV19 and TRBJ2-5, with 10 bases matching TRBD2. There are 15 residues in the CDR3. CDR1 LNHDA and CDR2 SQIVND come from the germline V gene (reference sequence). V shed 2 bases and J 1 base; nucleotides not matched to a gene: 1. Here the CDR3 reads CASSILAGAQETQYF. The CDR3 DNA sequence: TGTGCCAGTAGTATACTAGCGGGAGCCCAAGAGACCCAGTACTTC.

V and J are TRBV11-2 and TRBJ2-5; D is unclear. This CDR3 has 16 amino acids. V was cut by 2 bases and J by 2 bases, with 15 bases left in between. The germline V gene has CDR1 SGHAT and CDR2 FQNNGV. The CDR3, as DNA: TGTGCCAGCAGCTTAATCGGCGGAATCTTACAAGAGACCCAGTACTTC. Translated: CASSLIGGILQETQYF.

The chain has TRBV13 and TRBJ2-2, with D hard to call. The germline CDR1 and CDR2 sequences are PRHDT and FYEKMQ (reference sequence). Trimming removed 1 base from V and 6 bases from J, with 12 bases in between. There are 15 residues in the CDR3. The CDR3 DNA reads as TGTGCCAGCAGCTTAGTTGTCGCCCGTCCCGGGGAGCTGTTTTTT. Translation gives CASSLVVARPGELFF.

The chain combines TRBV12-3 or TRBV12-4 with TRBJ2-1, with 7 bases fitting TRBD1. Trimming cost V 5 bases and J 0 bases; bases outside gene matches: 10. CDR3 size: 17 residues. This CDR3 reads CASSPETGFASYNEQFF. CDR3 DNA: TGTGCCAGCAGTCCCGAGACAGGGTTTGCCTCCTACAATGAGCAGTTCTTC.

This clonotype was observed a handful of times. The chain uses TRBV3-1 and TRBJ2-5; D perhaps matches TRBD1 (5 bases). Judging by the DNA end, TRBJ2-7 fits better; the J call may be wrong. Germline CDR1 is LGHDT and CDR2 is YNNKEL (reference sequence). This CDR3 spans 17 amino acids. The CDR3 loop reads CASSPPAGNPKAYEQYF. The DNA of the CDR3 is TGTGCCAGCAGCCCGCCGGCAGGGAACCCCAAGGCCTACGAGCAGTACTTC.

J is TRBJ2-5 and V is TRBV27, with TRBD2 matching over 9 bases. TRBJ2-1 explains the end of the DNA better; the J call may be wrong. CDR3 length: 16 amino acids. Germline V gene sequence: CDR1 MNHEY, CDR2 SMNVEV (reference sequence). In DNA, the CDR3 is TGTGCCAGCAGTTTACGAGCGGGGGGAACCTACAATGAGCAGTTCTTC. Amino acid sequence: CASSLRAGGTYNEQFF.

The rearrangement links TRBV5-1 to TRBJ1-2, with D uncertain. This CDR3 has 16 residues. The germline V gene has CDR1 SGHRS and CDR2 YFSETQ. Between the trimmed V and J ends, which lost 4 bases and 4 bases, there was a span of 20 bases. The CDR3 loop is CASSPTFTATSYGYTF. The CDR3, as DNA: TGCGCCAGCAGCCCGACGTTCACGGCGACCTCCTATGGCTACACCTTC. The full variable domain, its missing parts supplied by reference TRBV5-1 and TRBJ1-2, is KAGVTQTPRYLIKTRGQQVTLSCSPISGHRSVSWYQQTPGQGLQFLFEYFSETQRNKGNFPGRFSGRQFSNSRSEMNVSTLELGDSALYLCASSPTFTATSYGYTFGSGTRLTVV.

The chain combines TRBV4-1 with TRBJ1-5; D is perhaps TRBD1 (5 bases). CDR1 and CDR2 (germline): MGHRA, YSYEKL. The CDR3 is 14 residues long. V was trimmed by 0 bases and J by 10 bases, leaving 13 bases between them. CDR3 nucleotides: TGCGCCAGCAGCCAAGATCCGGGGCCGAACCCCCAGCATTTT. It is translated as CASSQDPGPNPQHF.

The CDR3 DNA sequence: TGCAGTGCTAGAGCTATTAGCGGGGGGGCGATCTACAATGAGCAGTTCTTC. Protein product: CSARAISGGAIYNEQFF. This chain joins TRBV20-1 and TRBJ2-5, with TRBD2 identical over 11 bases. The J call may be in error: the DNA end matches TRBJ2-1 better. The V gene's germline CDR1 is DFQATT and CDR2 SNEGSKA (reference sequence). This CDR3 has 17 residues.

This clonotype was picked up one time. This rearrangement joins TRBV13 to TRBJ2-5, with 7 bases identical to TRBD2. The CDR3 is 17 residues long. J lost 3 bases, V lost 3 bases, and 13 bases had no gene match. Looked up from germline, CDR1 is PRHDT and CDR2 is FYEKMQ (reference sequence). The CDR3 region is CASSLRGSPAGEETQYF. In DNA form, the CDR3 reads TGTGCCAGCAGCTTGCGGGGTAGCCCGGCGGGAGAAGAGACCCAGTACTTC.

CDR3 amino acids: CASSLVGRAANTGELFF. CDR3 in DNA: TGTGCCAGCAGTTTAGTTGGGCGGGCTGCGAACACCGGGGAGCTGTTTTTT. This chain links TRBV12-3 or TRBV12-4 with TRBJ2-2, with TRBD2 as a possible D gene (5 bases). The V gene lost 1 base and the J gene lost 0 bases, with 12 bases spanning the gap. CDR3 size: 17 residues.

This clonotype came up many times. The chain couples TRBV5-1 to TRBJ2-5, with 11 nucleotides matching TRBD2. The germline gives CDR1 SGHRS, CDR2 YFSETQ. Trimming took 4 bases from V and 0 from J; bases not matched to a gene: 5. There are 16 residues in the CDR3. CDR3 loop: CASSPRLAGNQETQYF. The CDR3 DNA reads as TGCGCCAGCAGCCCCAGACTAGCGGGGAACCAAGAGACCCAGTACTTC.

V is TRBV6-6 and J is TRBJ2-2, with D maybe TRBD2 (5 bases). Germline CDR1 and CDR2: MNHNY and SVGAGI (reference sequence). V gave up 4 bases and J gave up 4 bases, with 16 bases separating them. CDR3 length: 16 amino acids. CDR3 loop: CASSFGGVRGTGELFF. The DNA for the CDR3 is TGTGCCAGCAGTTTCGGAGGTGTACGTGGCACCGGGGAGCTGTTTTTT.

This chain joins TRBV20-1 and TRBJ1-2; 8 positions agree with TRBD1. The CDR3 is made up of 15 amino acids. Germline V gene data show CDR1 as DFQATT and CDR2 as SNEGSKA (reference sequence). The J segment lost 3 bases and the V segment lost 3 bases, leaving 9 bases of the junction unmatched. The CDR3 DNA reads TGCAGTGCTAGCGGGACCGGGACAGGCGACTATGGCTACACCTTC. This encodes CSASGTGTGDYGYTF.

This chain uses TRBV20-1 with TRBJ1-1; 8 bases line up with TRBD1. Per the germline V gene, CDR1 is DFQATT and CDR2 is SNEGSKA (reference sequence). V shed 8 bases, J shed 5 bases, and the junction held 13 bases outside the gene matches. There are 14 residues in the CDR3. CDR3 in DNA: TGCAGTTCACACCCAGGGGGCAGTGGGACTGAAGCTTTCTTT. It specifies CSSHPGGSGTEAFF.

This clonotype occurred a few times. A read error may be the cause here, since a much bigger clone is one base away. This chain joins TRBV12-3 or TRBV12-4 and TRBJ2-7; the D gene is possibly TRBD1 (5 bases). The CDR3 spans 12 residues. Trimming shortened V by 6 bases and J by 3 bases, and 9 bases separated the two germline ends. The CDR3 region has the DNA TGTGCCAGCAGCTCACAGGTCTACGAGCAGTACTTC. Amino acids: CASSSQVYEQYF.

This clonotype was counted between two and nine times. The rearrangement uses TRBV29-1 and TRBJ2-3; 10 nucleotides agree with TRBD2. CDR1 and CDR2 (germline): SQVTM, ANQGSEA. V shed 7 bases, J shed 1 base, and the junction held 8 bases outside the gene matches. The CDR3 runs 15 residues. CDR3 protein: CSATPLAGGTDTQYF. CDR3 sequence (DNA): TGCAGCGCGACCCCTCTAGCGGGGGGCACAGATACGCAGTATTTT.

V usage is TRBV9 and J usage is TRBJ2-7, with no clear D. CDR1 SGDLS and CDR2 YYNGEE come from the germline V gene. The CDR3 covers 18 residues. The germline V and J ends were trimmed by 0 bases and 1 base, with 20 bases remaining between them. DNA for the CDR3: TGTGCCAGCAGCGTAGGTACTACCAATGTATATCGGTCCTACGAGCAGTACTTC. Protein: CASSVGTTNVYRSYEQYF. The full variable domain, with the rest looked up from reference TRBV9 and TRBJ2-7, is DSGVTQTPKHLITATGQRVTLRCSPRSGDLSVYWYQQSLDQGLQFLIQYYNGEERAKGNILERFSAQQFPDLHSELNLSSLELGDSALYFCASSVGTTNVYRSYEQYFGPGTRLTVT.

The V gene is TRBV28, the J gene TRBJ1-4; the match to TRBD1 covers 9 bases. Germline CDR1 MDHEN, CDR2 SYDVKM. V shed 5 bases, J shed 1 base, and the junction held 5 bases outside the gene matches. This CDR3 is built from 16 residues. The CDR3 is CASSTSTGGTNEKLFF. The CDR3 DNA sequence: TGTGCCAGCAGTACCTCGACAGGGGGAACTAATGAAAAACTGTTTTTT.

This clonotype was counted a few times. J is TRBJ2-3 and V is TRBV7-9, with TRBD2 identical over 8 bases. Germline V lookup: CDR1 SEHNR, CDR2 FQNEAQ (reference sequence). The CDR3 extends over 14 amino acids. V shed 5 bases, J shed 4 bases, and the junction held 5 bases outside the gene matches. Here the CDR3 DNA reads TGTGCCAGCAGCGCACGGGGGGGCGCAGATACGCAGTATTTT. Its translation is CASSARGGADTQYF.

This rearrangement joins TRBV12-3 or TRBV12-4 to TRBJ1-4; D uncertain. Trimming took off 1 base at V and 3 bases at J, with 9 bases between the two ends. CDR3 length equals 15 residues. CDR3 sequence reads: CASSLGAGPNEKLFF. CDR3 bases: TGTGCCAGCAGTTTAGGTGCAGGTCCTAATGAAAAACTGTTTTTT.

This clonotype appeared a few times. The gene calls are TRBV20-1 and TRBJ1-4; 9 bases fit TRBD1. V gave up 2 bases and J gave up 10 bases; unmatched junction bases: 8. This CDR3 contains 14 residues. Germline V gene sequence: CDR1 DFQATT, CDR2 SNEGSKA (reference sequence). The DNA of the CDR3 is TGCAGTGCTAGAAGGGACAGGGAGGGTGGAAAACTGTTTTTT. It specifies CSARRDREGGKLFF.